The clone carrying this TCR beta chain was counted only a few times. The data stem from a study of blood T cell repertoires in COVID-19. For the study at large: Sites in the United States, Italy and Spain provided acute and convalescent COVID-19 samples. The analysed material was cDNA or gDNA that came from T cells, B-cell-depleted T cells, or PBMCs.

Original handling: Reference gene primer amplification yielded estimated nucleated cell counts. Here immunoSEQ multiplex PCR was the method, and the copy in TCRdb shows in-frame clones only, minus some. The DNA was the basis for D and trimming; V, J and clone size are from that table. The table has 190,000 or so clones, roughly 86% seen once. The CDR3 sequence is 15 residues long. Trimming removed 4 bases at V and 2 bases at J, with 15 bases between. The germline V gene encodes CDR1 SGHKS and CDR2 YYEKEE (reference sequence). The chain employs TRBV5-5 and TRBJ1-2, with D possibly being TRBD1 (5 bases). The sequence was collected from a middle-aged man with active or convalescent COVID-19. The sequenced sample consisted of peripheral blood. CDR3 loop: CASSLSGGANYGYTF. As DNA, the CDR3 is TGTGCCAGCAGCCTCTCGGGCGGGGCCAACTATGGCTACACCTTC.